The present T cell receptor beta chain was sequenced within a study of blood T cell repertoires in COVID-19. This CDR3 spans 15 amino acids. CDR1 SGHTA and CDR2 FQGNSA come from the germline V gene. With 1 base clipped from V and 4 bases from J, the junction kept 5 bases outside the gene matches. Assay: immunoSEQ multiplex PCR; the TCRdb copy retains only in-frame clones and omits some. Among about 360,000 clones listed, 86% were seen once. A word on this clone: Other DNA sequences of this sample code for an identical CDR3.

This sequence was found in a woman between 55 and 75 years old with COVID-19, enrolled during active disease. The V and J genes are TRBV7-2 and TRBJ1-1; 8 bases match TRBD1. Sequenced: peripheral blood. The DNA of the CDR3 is TGTGCCAGCAGCTTAGTTCAGGGGGCAGGCACTGAAGCTTTCTTT. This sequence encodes CASSLVQGAGTEAFF.